The clone carrying this T cell receptor beta chain was counted a few times. Its specificity is unknown. The junction shows a germline mismatch at one end, possibly a read error. Sample barcodes and UMIs were carried by the TCR alpha and TCR beta cDNA libraries that 5'RACE generated with constant-segment primers. MiXCR, applied by TCRdb to the 5' RACE reads, yields one record per CDR3 protein. The repertoire consists of under 400,000 distinct CDR3 sequences, with approximately 29% occurring once and the leading ten covering roughly 13%. CDR1 is LGHNA, CDR2 YSLEER, per germline. This CDR3 is built from 13 residues. These data belong to a study of T-cell memory formation after mild COVID-19. Findings and caveats of the study: Some responding clones appeared in pre-infection memory, suggesting cross-reactive memory joined.

The specimen was PBMCs or a T cell subset sorted from them (not recorded which). The receptor was derived from an adult woman who had mild COVID-19 (a few samples of this study predate the infection). Cell type and time point are not known. This chain joins TRBV4-3 and TRBJ1-6, with D hard to call. In DNA, the CDR3 is TGCGCCAGCAGCCAAGAATATAACTCACCCCTCCACTTT. Translation: CASSQEYNSPLHF.